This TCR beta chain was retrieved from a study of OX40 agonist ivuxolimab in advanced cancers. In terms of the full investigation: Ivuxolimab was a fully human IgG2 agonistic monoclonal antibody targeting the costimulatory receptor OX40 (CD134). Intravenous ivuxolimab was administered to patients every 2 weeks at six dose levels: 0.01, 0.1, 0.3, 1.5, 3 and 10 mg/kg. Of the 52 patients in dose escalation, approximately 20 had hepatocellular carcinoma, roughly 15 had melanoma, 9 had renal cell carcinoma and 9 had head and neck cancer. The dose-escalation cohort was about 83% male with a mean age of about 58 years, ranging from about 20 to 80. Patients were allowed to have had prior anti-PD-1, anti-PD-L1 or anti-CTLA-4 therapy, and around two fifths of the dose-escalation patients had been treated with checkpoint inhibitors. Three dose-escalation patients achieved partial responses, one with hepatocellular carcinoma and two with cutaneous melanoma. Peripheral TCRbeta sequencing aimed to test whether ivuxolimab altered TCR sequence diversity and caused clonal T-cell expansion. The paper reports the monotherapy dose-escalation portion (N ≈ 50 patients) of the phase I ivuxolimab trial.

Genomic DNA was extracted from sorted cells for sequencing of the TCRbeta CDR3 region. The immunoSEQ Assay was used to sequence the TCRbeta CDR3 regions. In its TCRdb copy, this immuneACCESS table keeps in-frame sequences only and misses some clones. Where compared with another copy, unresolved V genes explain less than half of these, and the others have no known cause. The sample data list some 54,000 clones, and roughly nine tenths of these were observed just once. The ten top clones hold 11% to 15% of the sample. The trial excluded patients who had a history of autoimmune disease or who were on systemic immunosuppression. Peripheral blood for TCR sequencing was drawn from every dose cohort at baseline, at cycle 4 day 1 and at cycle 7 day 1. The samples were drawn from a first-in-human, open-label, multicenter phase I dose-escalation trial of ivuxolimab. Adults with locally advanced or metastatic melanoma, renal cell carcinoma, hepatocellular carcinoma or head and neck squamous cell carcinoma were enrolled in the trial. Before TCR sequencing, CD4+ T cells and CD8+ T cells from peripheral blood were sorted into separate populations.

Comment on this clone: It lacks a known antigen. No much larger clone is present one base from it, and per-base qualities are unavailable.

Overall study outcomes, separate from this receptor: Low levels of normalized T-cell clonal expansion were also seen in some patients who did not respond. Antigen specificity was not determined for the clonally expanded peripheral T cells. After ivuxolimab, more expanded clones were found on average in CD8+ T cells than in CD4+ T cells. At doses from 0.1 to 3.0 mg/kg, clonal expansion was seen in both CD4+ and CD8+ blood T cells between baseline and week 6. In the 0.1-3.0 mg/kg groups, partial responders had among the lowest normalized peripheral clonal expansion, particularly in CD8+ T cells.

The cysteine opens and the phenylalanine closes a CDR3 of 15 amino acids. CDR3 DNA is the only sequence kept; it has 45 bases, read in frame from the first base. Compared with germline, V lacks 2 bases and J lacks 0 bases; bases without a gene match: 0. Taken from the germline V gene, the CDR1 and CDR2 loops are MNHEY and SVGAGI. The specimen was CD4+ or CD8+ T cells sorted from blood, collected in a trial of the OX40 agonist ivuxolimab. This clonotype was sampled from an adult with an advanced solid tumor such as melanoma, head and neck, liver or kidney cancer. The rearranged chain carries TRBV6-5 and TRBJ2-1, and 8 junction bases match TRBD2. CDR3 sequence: CASSYSGSSYNEQFF. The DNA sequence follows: TGTGCCAGCAGTTACAGCGGGAGCTCCTACAATGAGCAGTTCTTC.